This TCR beta chain was sequenced in a study of chemoradiotherapy in HPV16-positive cancers. Study information: Functional T-cell assays on two HPV16-positive patients' cells defined candidate HPV-specific clones and common TCR motifs.

General study results and limits: Candidate HPV-specific clones and E7-related TCR motifs grew in tumor during treatment. For HPV16-positive patients, expanding HPV-responsive T cells associated with longer recurrence-free survival.

Measured with immunoSEQ multiplex PCR; TCRdb has only the in-frame clones, and not every one. The sample yields around 300 clones, about 93% seen once. The CDR3 consists of 14 residues. The germline V gene encodes CDR1 MGHRA and CDR2 YSYEKL. V lost 0 bases and J lost 8, with 11 bases in between. A note on this clone: Its antigen is not identified. The same CDR3 arises from other DNA sequences in this sample as well.

Over chemoradiotherapy, repertoires were sampled more than once. V and J are TRBV4-1 and TRBJ2-1, with a weak D call TRBD2 (5 bases). The specimen comprised tumor tissue, sampled from a patient who underwent chemoradiotherapy. This TCR came from a human donor with HPV-associated anogenital cancer. The CDR3 bases are TGCGCCAGCAGCCAAGACGGAGGTAGGGATGAGCAGTTCTTC. Its translation is CASSQDGGRDEQFF.